Listed below are T cell receptor beta chains from one sample, sequenced in a study of cytomegalovirus exposure and HLA in healthy donors. The protocol was immunoSEQ multiplex PCR, while the TCRdb copy is restricted to in-frame clones and leaves out a portion. The table has around 120,000 clones, about three quarters seen once. The sequenced material came from PBMCs. These TCRs come from a man between 60 and 75 years old in good health and CMV-seropositive. Each CDR3 is given with its conserved first and last residue. Fields, in order: V gene, CDR3 protein.

TRBV6-5,CASSRGKLFF
TRBV19,CASSIARSGSYEQYF
TRBV5-6,CASSLLAGLLSGANVLTF
TRBV19,CASSKRGGQPQHF
TRBV7-9,CASSPRGGRTNTGELFF
TRBV5-4,CASSLHVAKNIQYF
TRBV7-3,CASSSGQFEQYF
TRBV6-6,CASSPAANEKLFF
TRBV5-4,CASSYGGARENYGYTF
TRBV9,CASSVDGSDTEAFF
TRBV2,CASKGTSGGADTQYF
TRBV5-1,CASSLEAGQGSSNNEQFF
TRBV7-9,CASSSTGGRGTEAFF
TRBV5-6,CASSLSVGGVYNEQFF
TRBV7-5,CVRSPRGPSGNTIYF
TRBV5-1,CASSQASEQFF
TRBV7-2,CASSFQPGGGYYGYTF
TRBV6-1,CASSEALARVGGYTF
TRBV5-1,CASSSTSGSGEQYF
TRBV5-1,CASSLLSGITDTQYF
TRBV9,CASSAGTSVYNEQFF
TRBV5-1,CASRRGQGNYGYTF
TRBV5-4,CASSPLGARGNTIYF
TRBV28,CASSLTSGRTPRADTQYF
TRBV4-2,CASSQEGRRAGRTEAFF
TRBV7-9,CASSQRGGRNTEAFF
TRBV2,CASSQDRRNTEAFF
TRBV5-1,CASSLAQGMYEQYF
TRBV6-4,CASRQRGLDTEAFF
TRBV30,CAWSVRGTSYGYTF
TRBV9,CASSVGPLTRETQYF
TRBV2,CASRGQGRTYEQYF
TRBV28,CAGSVYRGTYEQYF
TRBV29-1,CSVDLGQLNNYGYTF
TRBV19,CASRSTGTSGRGRTGELFF
TRBV18,CASSPGTSGGADTQYF
TRBV5-1,CASKQFNEQFF
TRBV27,CASSTIWGDQPQHF
TRBV7-9,CASSYRGGDEKLFF
TRBV7-8,CASSLHRMNTEAFF
TRBV5-6,CASSRNRGQVDNEQFF
TRBV2,CASPGPGVETQYF
TRBV19,CASRPAAGRNSPLHF
TRBV5-1,CASSSPGQGNSPLHF
TRBV10-2,CASRKDRPTPLGTEAFF
TRBV11-3,CASSLEAFGGDTGELFF
TRBV7-9,CASSLGGALSGTEAFF
TRBV6-6,CASSFLGGYEQYF
TRBV10-1,CARRGQNTEAFF
TRBV27,CASSLSLGQGGSETQYF
TRBV9,CASSVSGTPLREQYF
TRBV12-5,CASGVDRANTEAFF